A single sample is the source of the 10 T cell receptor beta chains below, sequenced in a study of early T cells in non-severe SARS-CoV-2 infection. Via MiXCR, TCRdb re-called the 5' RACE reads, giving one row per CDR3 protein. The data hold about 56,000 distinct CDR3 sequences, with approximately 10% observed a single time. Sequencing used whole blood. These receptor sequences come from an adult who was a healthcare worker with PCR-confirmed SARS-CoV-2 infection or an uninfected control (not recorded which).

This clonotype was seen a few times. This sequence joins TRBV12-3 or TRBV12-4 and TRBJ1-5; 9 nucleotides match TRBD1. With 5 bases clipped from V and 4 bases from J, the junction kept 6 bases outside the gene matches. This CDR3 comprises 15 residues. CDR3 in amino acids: CASSLQDRGNQPQHF. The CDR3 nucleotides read TGTGCCAGCAGTCTCCAGGACAGGGGAAATCAGCCCCAGCATTTT.

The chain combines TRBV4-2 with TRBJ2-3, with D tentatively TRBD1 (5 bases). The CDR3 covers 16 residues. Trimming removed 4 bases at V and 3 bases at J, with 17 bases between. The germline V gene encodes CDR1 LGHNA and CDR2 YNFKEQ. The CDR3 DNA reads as TGTGCCAGCAGCCCCCGACCCCAGGGCGGAACAGATACGCAGTATTTT. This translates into CASSPRPQGGTDTQYF.

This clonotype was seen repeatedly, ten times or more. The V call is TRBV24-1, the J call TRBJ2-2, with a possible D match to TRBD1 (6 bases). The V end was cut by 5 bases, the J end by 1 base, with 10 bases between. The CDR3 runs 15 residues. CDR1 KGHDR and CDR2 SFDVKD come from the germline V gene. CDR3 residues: CATSGWDKNTGELFF. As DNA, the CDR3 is TGTGCCACCAGTGGATGGGACAAGAACACCGGGGAGCTGTTTTTT.

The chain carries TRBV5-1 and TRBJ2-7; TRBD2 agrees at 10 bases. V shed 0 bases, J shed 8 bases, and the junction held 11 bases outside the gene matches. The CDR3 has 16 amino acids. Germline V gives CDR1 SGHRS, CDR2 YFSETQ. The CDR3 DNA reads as TGCGCCAGCAGCTTGGTCGAAACTAGCGGGAACTCCCAGCAGTACTTC. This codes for CASSLVETSGNSQQYF.

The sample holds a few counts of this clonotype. The CDR3 nucleotides are TGTGCCAGCAGACTAGCGGGATCCCACGAGCAGTACTTC. This sequence encodes CASRLAGSHEQYF. V and J are TRBV6-2 or TRBV6-3 and TRBJ2-7; TRBD2 matches at 10 bases. Germline loops: CDR1 MNHEY, CDR2 SVGEGT. The CDR3 spans 13 residues. Trimming removed 6 bases from V and 5 bases from J; junction bases left unmatched: 4.

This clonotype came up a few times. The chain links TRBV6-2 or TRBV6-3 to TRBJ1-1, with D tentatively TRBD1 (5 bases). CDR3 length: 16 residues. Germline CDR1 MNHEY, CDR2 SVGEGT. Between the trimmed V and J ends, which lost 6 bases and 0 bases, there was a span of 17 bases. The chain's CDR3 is CASRPNPGRLNTEAFF. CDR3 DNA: TGTGCCAGCAGACCGAACCCGGGACGGCTGAACACTGAAGCTTTCTTT.

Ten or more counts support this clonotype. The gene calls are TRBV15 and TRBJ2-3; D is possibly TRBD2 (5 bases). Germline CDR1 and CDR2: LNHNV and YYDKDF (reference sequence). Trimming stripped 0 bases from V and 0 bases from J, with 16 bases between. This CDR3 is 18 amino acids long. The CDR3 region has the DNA TGTGCCACCAGCAGAGATCTTTTCCGGGGTCAAAGCACAGATACGCAGTATTTT. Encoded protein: CATSRDLFRGQSTDTQYF. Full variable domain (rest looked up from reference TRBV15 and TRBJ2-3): DAMVIQNPRYQVTQFGKPVTLSCSQTLNHNVMYWYQQKSSQAPKLLFHYYDKDFNNEADTPDNFQSRRPNTSFCFLDIRSPGLGDTAMYLCATSRDLFRGQSTDTQYFGPGTRLTVL.

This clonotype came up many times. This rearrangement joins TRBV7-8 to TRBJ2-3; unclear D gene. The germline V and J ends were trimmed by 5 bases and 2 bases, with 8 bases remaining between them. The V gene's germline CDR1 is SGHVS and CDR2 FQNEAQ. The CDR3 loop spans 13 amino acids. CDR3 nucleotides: TGTGCCAGCAGCGGGCGTTTCACAGATACGCAGTATTTT. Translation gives CASSGRFTDTQYF.

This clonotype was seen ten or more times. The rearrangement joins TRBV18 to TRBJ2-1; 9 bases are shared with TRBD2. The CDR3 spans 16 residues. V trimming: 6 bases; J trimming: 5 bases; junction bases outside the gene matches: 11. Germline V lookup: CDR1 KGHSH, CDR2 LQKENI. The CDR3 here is CASSRAGTSWDNEQFF. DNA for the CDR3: TGTGCCAGCTCTCGTGCCGGGACTAGCTGGGACAATGAGCAGTTCTTC.

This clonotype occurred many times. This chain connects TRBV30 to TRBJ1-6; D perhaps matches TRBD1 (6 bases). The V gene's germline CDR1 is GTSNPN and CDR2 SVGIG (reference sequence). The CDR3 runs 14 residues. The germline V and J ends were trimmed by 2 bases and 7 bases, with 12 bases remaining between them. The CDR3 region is CAWSPGGANSPLHF. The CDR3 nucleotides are TGTGCCTGGAGTCCCGGGGGGGCGAATTCACCCCTCCACTTT.